These 3 T cell receptor beta chains originate from one sample sequenced in a study of T cell responses to AZD1222 COVID-19 vaccine. Assay: immunoSEQ multiplex PCR; the TCRdb copy retains only in-frame clones and omits some. The repertoire holds around 91,000 clones, with approximately 91% as singletons. Specimen: peripheral blood, collected on day 0 of AZD1222 vaccination. These receptor sequences come from an adult in good health.

The chain employs TRBV4-2 and TRBJ2-7, with 9 bases matching TRBD2. Germline V gene data show CDR1 as LGHNA and CDR2 as YNFKEQ. The CDR3 covers 13 residues. J gave up 2 bases and V 8 bases, and 4 bases lay outside the gene matches. CDR3: CASGVAGAYEQYF. In DNA, the CDR3 is TGTGCCAGCGGGGTAGCGGGGGCCTACGAGCAGTACTTC.

This rearrangement joins TRBV4-1 to TRBJ1-1, with D unresolved. The CDR3 runs to 14 residues. The germline CDR1 and CDR2 sequences are MGHRA and YSYEKL. V lost 1 base to trimming and J lost 0 bases, with 6 bases between them. In DNA form, the CDR3 reads TGCGCCAGCAGCCAAGGCGACATGAACACTGAAGCTTTCTTT. Amino acid sequence: CASSQGDMNTEAFF.

V is TRBV7-2 and J is TRBJ2-7, with D uncertain. This CDR3 region has 13 residues. V lost 5 bases and J 4 bases, leaving 12 bases between the germline ends. Germline CDR1 reads SGHTA; CDR2 reads FQGNSA. The CDR3: CASSRSASYEQYF. CDR3 bases: TGTGCCAGCAGCAGATCGGCCTCTTACGAGCAGTACTTC.